This T cell receptor (beta chain) derives from a study of metastatic and nonmetastatic thyroid tumors. Study conclusions and caveats: The reported finding was significantly higher TCR beta diversity in malignant thyroid tumors relative to benign nodules, in blood and tumor.

Every patient underwent thyroid surgery untreated. This clone has more than one count but fewer than ten. The target antigen is unknown. The sample contains more than one DNA sequence encoding this CDR3. With MiXCR, TCRdb called clones anew from the PCR reads. Here the sample spans around 65,000 clones, about 14% being singletons. Germline V gives CDR1 LGHDT, CDR2 YNNKEL (reference sequence). This CDR3 comprises 18 residues. Between the trimmed V and J ends, which lost 0 bases and 2 bases, there was a span of 18 bases. The receptor's source is a male donor with papillary thyroid cancer or a benign thyroid nodule (not recorded which). Some clones in this sample may be carry-over from other donors' samples. J is TRBJ2-3 and V is TRBV3-1; D is unclear. The sequenced material came from blood. In nucleotides, the CDR3 is TGTGCCAGCAGCCAAGAAAAGAGAACTACCTCTAACACAGATACGCAGTATTTT. This encodes CASSQEKRTTSNTDTQYF.